What follows is one T cell receptor beta chain and its context. This sample was taken from a study of blood T cell repertoires in COVID-19. Study at large: Sites across the United States, Italy and Spain contributed samples from acute and convalescent COVID-19. T cells, B-cell-depleted T cells, or PBMCs provided the cDNA or gDNA that served as material.

Source study methods: Estimation of nucleated cell counts relied on the amplification of reference gene primers. Here immunoSEQ multiplex PCR was the method, and the copy in TCRdb shows in-frame clones only, minus some. V, J and clone size are those of that table, while D and trimming were read from the DNA. The table lists approximately 100,000 clones, roughly 82% of them singletons. The germline gives CDR1 KGHSH, CDR2 LQKENI. The V gene lost 5 bases and the J gene lost 7 bases, with 12 bases spanning the gap. This CDR3 is 14 amino acids long. Sequenced input: peripheral blood. The chain uses TRBV18 and TRBJ1-6, with D possibly being TRBD1 (5 bases). The sequence came from a man in his 70s with active or convalescent COVID-19. CDR3 nucleotide sequence: TGTGCCAGCTCAGGGCAGGGCACCAATTCACCCCTCCACTTT. Protein sequence: CASSGQGTNSPLHF.